Presented here are 24 T cell receptor beta chains from one specimen sequenced in a study of post-analysis software for immune sequencing data. cDNA libraries of TCR beta carried unique molecular identifiers. TCRdb re-derived calls from the PCR reads in MiXCR, one entry per CDR3 protein. The sample has about 430,000 distinct CDR3 sequences, 35% to 45% seen once. Findings and limits, study-wide: TRBV segments more frequent in patients than in controls numbered five and included TRBV5-6, TRBV5-1 and TRBV20-1.

These TCRs are of unknown antigen specificity. The source material was blood. The receptor source for this set is a girl aged 2 to 10 with multiple sclerosis.

This rearrangement joins TRBV12-3 or TRBV12-4 to TRBJ2-3, with a tentative D call TRBD1 (6 bases). V lost 5 bases to trimming and J lost 0 bases, with 12 bases between them. This CDR3 contains 15 residues. The CDR3 DNA sequence: TGTGCCAGCAGTCAAACAGGGCCGAGCACAGATACGCAGTATTTT. Its translation is CASSQTGPSTDTQYF.

The chain carries TRBV28 and TRBJ2-3; TRBD1 matches at 8 bases. The CDR3 extends over 15 amino acids. V was pared by 6 bases and J by 4 bases, with 9 bases of the junction left unmatched. Germline V gene lookup returns CDR1 MDHEN and CDR2 SYDVKM. CDR3: CASRGGQGGADTQYF. The CDR3 DNA reads TGTGCCAGCAGAGGAGGACAGGGAGGTGCAGATACGCAGTATTTT.

As regards this clonotype: One end of the junction does not line up with germline, which may come from a read error. The rearrangement uses TRBV27 and TRBJ2-1; D call uncertain. Germline values: CDR1 MNHEY, CDR2 SMNVEV (reference sequence). The CDR3 loop spans 13 amino acids. The CDR3 DNA follows: TGTGCCGGCAGTTTATCCCCTTACAATGAGCAGTTCTTC. Translation: CAGSLSPYNEQFF.

The V and J genes are TRBV28 and TRBJ2-7; the D call may be TRBD1 or TRBD2 (5 bases each). Trimming pared 7 bases from V and 1 base from J, leaving 14 bases between. This CDR3 contains 14 residues. The germline CDR1 and CDR2 sequences are MDHEN and SYDVKM. CDR3 sequence reads: CASIPGTESYEQYF. CDR3 coding DNA: TGTGCCAGCATTCCCGGGACCGAATCCTACGAGCAGTACTTC.

The chain carries TRBV6-5 and TRBJ2-7; 10 nucleotides agree with TRBD1. V gave up 1 base and J gave up 2 bases; unmatched junction bases: 8. The length of the CDR3 is 17 residues. Germline CDR1 MNHEY, CDR2 SVGAGI. CDR3 nucleotides: TGTGCCAGCAGTTACTGGATGGGAGGGACAGGGGCCTACGAGCAGTACTTC. It yields the protein CASSYWMGGTGAYEQYF.

The J gene is TRBJ2-1, the V gene TRBV7-2; TRBD1 might be the D (5 bases). V was clipped by 4 bases and J by 7 bases, with 11 bases between them. The CDR3 spans 13 residues. The V gene's germline CDR1 is SGHTA and CDR2 FQGNSA. CDR3 coding DNA: TGTGCCAGCAGCTCAGCAACAGGAAATGAGCAGTTCTTC. Translation gives CASSSATGNEQFF.

J is TRBJ2-7 and V is TRBV7-9; tentatively, D is TRBD1 (6 bases). The J call may not be correct, given that the DNA end is closer to TRBJ2-5. This CDR3 contains 14 residues. CDR1 SEHNR and CDR2 FQNEAQ come from the germline V gene (reference sequence). This chain's CDR3 is CASSQVTGKETQYF. In DNA, the CDR3 is TGTGCCAGCAGCCAAGTCACAGGGAAAGAGACCCAGTACTTC.

In its sample, this clonotype was seen a few times. The chain links TRBV5-1 to TRBJ2-3; D is unresolved. V was pared by 0 bases and J by 2 bases, with 13 bases between. Per the germline V gene, CDR1 is SGHRS and CDR2 is YFSETQ. The CDR3 sequence is 16 residues long. DNA of the CDR3: TGCGCCAGCAGCTTGGAGCTAGTCCTCAACACAGATACGCAGTATTTT. Residues: CASSLELVLNTDTQYF. The full variable domain, in which reference TRBV5-1 and TRBJ2-3 provide the parts outside the CDR3, is KAGVTQTPRYLIKTRGQQVTLSCSPISGHRSVSWYQQTPGQGLQFLFEYFSETQRNKGNFPGRFSGRQFSNSRSEMNVSTLELGDSALYLCASSLELVLNTDTQYFGPGTRLTVL.

The genes are TRBV7-2 and TRBJ1-2; 7 positions match TRBD1. Per the germline V gene, CDR1 is SGHTA and CDR2 is FQGNSA. V gave up 1 base and J gave up 4 bases; unmatched junction bases: 6. The CDR3 totals 15 residues. The CDR3 nucleotides read TGTGCCAGCAGCTTAGTCTCTCAGGGGGTCTATGGCTACACCTTC. It encodes CASSLVSQGVYGYTF.

The chain is built from TRBV20-1 and TRBJ1-2; 7 nucleotides agree with TRBD1. V lost 1 base, J lost 8 bases, and 22 bases stayed unmatched. The CDR3 contains 18 residues. The germline CDR1 and CDR2 sequences are DFQATT and SNEGSKA (reference sequence). The CDR3 coding sequence is TGCAGTGCTAGAGCGGCATCAGAATGGGGACAGCTCTCTTGGGGCTACACCTTC. It translates to CSARAASEWGQLSWGYTF.

The CDR3 protein is CASSAPPNEKLFF. The CDR3 DNA reads as TGTGCCAGCAGTGCCCCCCCTAATGAAAAACTGTTTTTT. This chain uses TRBV6-4 with TRBJ1-4; D unresolved. The ends were cut back, 4 bases at V and 3 bases at J, with 6 bases in the middle. The germline gives CDR1 MRHNA, CDR2 SNTAGT. The CDR3 is 13 amino acids.

V gene TRBV10-2 combines with J gene TRBJ2-7; a possible D gene is TRBD1 (6 bases). Trimming took off 6 bases at V and 5 bases at J, with 14 bases between the two ends. The CDR3 has 13 residues. Per the germline V gene, CDR1 is WSHSY and CDR2 is SAAADI. Here the CDR3 DNA reads TGCGCCAGCAGGAAGACAGGTTCCCACGAGCAGTACTTC. Protein sequence: CASRKTGSHEQYF.

In its sample, this clonotype was seen once. J is TRBJ2-2 and V is TRBV12-3 or TRBV12-4; possible D gene TRBD2, 6 bases. Trimming pared 3 bases from V and 6 bases from J, leaving 14 bases between. The CDR3 covers 15 residues. This CDR3 is CASSLTGVIAGELFF. Written as DNA, the CDR3 is TGTGCCAGCAGTTTGACGGGAGTCATCGCCGGGGAGCTGTTTTTT.

In this sample, this clonotype turned up a few times. The chain links TRBV12-3 or TRBV12-4 to TRBJ2-7; 14 positions match TRBD2. The J call may be faulty, since TRBJ2-4 better matches the DNA end. There are 16 residues in the CDR3. CDR3 sequence reads: CASSQGLAGDKNIQYF. CDR3 DNA: TGTGCCAGCAGCCAGGGACTAGCGGGGGACAAAAACATTCAGTACTTC.

V gene TRBV12-3 or TRBV12-4 combines with J gene TRBJ2-7, with D possibly matching TRBD2 (6 bases). The CDR3 is 15 amino acids. Trimming took 3 bases from V and 3 from J, leaving 15 bases between them. In nucleotides, the CDR3 is TGTGCCAGCAGTTTTACAGCGGGTGAGCTCTACGAGCAGTACTTC. Translating it yields CASSFTAGELYEQYF.

The gene calls are TRBV29-1 and TRBJ1-4, with D maybe TRBD1 (5 bases). The length of the CDR3 is 14 residues. The germline CDR1 and CDR2 sequences are SQVTM and ANQGSEA. The CDR3, as DNA: TGCGCCCGGTATATGTGGGACTGCGAGGGAAAACTGTTTTTT. Its translation: CARYMWDCEGKLFF. Full variable domain (outside the CDR3, taken from reference TRBV29-1 and TRBJ1-4): SAVISQKPSRDICQRGTSLTIQCQVDSQVTMMFWYRQQPGQSLTLIATANQGSEATYESGFVIDKFPISRPNLTFSTLTVSNMSPEDSSIYLCARYMWDCEGKLFFGSGTQLSVL.

V usage is TRBV20-1 and J usage is TRBJ2-3; D not certain. The germline gives CDR1 DFQATT, CDR2 SNEGSKA (reference sequence). There are 15 residues in the CDR3. The V end was cut by 6 bases, the J end by 2 bases, with 18 bases between. CDR3 DNA: TGCAGTGCGGATTCCACTTGGGCTAACACAGATACGCAGTATTTT. Amino acid sequence: CSADSTWANTDTQYF.

This clonotype was observed a handful of times. The chain combines TRBV20-1 with TRBJ2-6, with 9 bases fitting TRBD1. This CDR3 spans 16 amino acids. The J segment lost 2 bases and the V segment lost 1 base, leaving 3 bases of the junction unmatched. Germline V gene lookup returns CDR1 DFQATT and CDR2 SNEGSKA (reference sequence). The CDR3 DNA reads TGCAGTGCTAGAGCCAGGGACAGGGCTGGGGCCAACGTCCTGACTTTC. Translating gives CSARARDRAGANVLTF.

This clonotype was counted once. The chain is built from TRBV7-9 and TRBJ1-6, with 9 bases that match TRBD1. V lost 7 bases, J lost 11 bases, and 9 bases stayed unmatched. In germline, CDR1 is SEHNR, CDR2 FQNEAQ (reference sequence). The CDR3 extends over 14 amino acids. Written as DNA, the CDR3 is TGTGCCAGCACGACCGGGACAGGGCGGACACCCCTCCACTTT. Amino acid sequence: CASTTGTGRTPLHF. Filled out from reference TRBV7-9 and TRBJ1-6, the complete variable domain reads DTGVSQNPRHKITKRGQNVTFRCDPISEHNRLYWYRQTLGQGPEFLTYFQNEAQLEKSRLLSDRFSAERPKGSFSTLEIQRTEQGDSAMYLCASTTGTGRTPLHFGNGTRLTVT.

V gene TRBV7-9 combines with J gene TRBJ2-7, with D hard to call. Per the germline V gene, CDR1 is SEHNR and CDR2 is FQNEAQ (reference sequence). The CDR3 consists of 12 residues. V lost 4 bases, J lost 3 bases, and 7 bases lay in between. CDR3 loop: CASSSDRYEQYF. Written as DNA, the CDR3 is TGTGCCAGCAGCTCGGACCGCTACGAGCAGTACTTC.

This clonotype was picked up a small number of times. This rearrangement joins TRBV5-8 to TRBJ1-2, with a possible D match to TRBD1 (5 bases). Germline V gives CDR1 SGHTS, CDR2 YDEGEE. Between the trimmed V and J ends, which lost 3 bases and 2 bases, there was a span of 17 bases. This CDR3 contains 16 residues. The CDR3 DNA reads as TGTGCCAGCAGCTCCGGACGGTGGGGGGAGAACTATGGCTACACCTTC. Protein: CASSSGRWGENYGYTF.

The chain has TRBV7-3 and TRBJ2-7; no definite D call. V was trimmed by 1 base and J by 6 bases, leaving 10 bases between them. The germline V gene encodes CDR1 SGHTA and CDR2 FQGTGA. The CDR3 extends over 13 amino acids. CDR3 amino acids: CASSLKGNGEQYF. CDR3 coding DNA: TGTGCCAGCAGCTTAAAAGGTAACGGCGAGCAGTACTTC.

The chain joins TRBV5-1 to TRBJ1-4, with 9 bases matching TRBD1. This CDR3 has 14 amino acids. Trimming cost V 6 bases and J 10 bases; bases outside gene matches: 10. Germline V gene sequence: CDR1 SGHRS, CDR2 YFSETQ. As DNA, the CDR3 is TGCGCCAGCACCCTCCAACAGGGGGCGAGAAAACTGTTTTTT. Its protein product is CASTLQQGARKLFF. The entire variable domain, with the rest obtained from reference TRBV5-1 and TRBJ1-4, is as follows: KAGVTQTPRYLIKTRGQQVTLSCSPISGHRSVSWYQQTPGQGLQFLFEYFSETQRNKGNFPGRFSGRQFSNSRSEMNVSTLELGDSALYLCASTLQQGARKLFFGSGTQLSVL.

The rearrangement links TRBV25-1 to TRBJ1-1; maybe TRBD1 (5 bases). The CDR3 length is 12 residues. Trimming shortened V by 2 bases and J by 11 bases, and 12 bases separated the two germline ends. CDR1 and CDR2 from the germline V gene are MGHDK and SYGVNS. CDR3 sequence: CASSEEGQGAFF. The CDR3 nucleotides read TGTGCCAGCAGTGAAGAGGGGCAAGGCGCTTTCTTT.